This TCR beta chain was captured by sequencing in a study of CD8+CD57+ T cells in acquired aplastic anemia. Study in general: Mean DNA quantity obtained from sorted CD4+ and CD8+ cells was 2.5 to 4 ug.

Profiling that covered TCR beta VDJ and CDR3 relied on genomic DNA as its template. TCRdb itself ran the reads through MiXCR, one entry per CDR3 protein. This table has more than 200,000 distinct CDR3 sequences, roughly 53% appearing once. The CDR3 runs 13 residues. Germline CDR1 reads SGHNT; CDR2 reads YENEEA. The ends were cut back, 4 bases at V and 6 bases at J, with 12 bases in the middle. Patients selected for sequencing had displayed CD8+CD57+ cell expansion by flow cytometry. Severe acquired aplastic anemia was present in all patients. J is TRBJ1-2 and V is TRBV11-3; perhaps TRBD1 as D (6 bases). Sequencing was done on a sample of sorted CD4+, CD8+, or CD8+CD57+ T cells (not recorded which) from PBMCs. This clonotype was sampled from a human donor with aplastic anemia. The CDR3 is CASSSGDSNGYTF. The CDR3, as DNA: TGTGCCAGCAGCTCAGGGGATAGCAATGGCTACACCTTC. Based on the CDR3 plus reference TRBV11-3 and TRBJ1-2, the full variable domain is EAGVVQSPRYKIIEKKQPVAFWCNPISGHNTLYWYLQNLGQGPELLIRYENEEAVDDSQLPKDRFSAERLKGVDSTLKIQPAELGDSAVYLCASSSGDSNGYTFGSGTRLTVV.